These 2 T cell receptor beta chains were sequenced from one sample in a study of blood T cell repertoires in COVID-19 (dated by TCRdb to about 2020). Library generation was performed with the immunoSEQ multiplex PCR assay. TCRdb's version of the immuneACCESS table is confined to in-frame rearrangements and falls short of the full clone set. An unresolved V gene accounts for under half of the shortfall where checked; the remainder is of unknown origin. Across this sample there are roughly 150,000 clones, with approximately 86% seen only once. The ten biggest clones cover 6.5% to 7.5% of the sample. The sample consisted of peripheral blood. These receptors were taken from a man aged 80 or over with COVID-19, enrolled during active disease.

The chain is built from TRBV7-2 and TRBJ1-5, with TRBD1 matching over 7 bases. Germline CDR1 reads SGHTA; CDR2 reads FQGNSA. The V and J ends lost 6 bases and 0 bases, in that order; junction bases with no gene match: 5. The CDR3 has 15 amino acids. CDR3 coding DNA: TGTGCCAGCAGATCGACAGGGAATAGCAATCAGCCCCAGCATTTT. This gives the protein CASRSTGNSNQPQHF.

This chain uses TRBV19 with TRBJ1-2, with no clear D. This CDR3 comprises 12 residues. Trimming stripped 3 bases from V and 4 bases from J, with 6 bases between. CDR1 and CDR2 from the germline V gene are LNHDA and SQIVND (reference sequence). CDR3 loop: CASSIVGYGYTF. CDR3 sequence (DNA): TGTGCCAGTAGTATTGTCGGCTATGGCTACACCTTC.